Below, one T cell receptor beta chain is given with its context. TCRdb reanalysed the 5' RACE reads using MiXCR and keeps one entry per CDR3 protein. The table shows 500,000 to 650,000 distinct CDR3 sequences, with around 17% occurring only once. V lost 0 bases, J lost 12 bases, and 10 bases stayed unmatched. The CDR3 spans 16 residues. Germline loops: CDR1 PRHDT, CDR2 FYEKMQ (reference sequence). This sample is part of a study of T cells after yellow fever vaccination. The source was PBMCs, collected about 5 days after the first yellow fever vaccination. The sequence was obtained from a young man who received the YFV17D yellow fever vaccine. The chain combines TRBV13 with TRBJ2-1; 11 positions match TRBD2. CDR3 nucleotides: TGTGCCAGCAGCTTAGGGACTAGCGGGGTCAAAGTGTGGCAGTTCTTC. Its protein is CASSLGTSGVKVWQFF.